There are a few counts of the clone carrying this TCR beta chain. One entry per CDR3 protein, called by TCRdb with MiXCR from the RT-PCR reads. The top ten hold 3.6% of the sample, which has approximately 720,000 distinct CDR3 sequences, 12% to 15% seen once. V lost 0 bases and J lost 6; bases outside the gene matches: 6. This CDR3 contains 15 residues. Germline V gene sequence: CDR1 MNHEY, CDR2 SVGAGI. The V call is TRBV6-5, the J call TRBJ2-7, with TRBD1 matching 9 bases. Sequenced sample: memory CD4+ T cells from blood. This receptor was obtained from a female donor in good health, serving as a healthy control. Here the CDR3 DNA reads TGTGCCAGCAGTTACTCGGGGACAGGGAAACGCGAGCAGTACTTC. This sequence encodes CASSYSGTGKREQYF.